This T cell receptor (beta chain) was obtained from a study of CD8 T cells in Susac syndrome. General study points: In its TCR sequencing and HLA analysis, the study acknowledged that the number of individuals was relatively small.

V gave up 6 bases and J gave up 2 bases, with 22 bases separating them. The CDR3 has 17 amino acids. Germline V gives CDR1 SNHLY, CDR2 FYNNEI. Random hexamers primed reverse transcription of about 0.5 to 1 ug RNA. immunoSEQ multiplex PCR amplified TCR beta CDR3 across 54 Vbeta, 13 Jbeta. TCRdb recomputed calls from the immunoSEQ multiplex PCR reads with MiXCR, one row per CDR3 protein. The sample records approximately 130,000 distinct CDR3 sequences, around 91% being singletons. Remarks on this clonotype: What it recognizes is unknown.

From blood CD8+ and CD4+ T cells, the TCR beta chain was sequenced. The clonotype comes from a human donor with multiple sclerosis. The chain joins TRBV2 to TRBJ1-1, with D possibly TRBD1 on 5 matching bases. Sequenced: CD8+ T cells from PBMCs. CDR3 coding DNA: TGTGCCAGCAGATCCAACAGGCTCGGCTACTTAAACACTGAAGCTTTCTTT. Protein product: CASRSNRLGYLNTEAFF.